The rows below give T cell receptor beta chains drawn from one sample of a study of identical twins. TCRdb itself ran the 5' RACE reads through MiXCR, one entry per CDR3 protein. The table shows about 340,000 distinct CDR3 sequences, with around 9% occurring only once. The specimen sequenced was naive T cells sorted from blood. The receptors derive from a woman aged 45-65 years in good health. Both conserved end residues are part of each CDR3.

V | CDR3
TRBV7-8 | CASSLGRHEQFF
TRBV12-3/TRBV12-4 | CASSLAPAYYNEQFF
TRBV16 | CASSPILSTDTQYF
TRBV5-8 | CASSSGTSGGETQYF
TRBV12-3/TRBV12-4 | CASSLFVWGTEAFF
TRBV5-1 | CASSTSSGENEQFF
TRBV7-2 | CASPGSRSSYNEQFF
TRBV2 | CASSEASTSGRAAYNEQFF
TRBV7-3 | CASSLGPAGDTGELFF
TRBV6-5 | CASSTSTGRISEQYF
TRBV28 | CASNDQETQYF
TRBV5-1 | CASSRTSREETQYF
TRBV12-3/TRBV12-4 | CASSSRLAGPTKAKNIQYF
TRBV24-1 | CATSRSPSSGANVLTF
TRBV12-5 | CASGLVQDYGYTF
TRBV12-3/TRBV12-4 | CASRPGAGNEQFF
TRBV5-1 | CASSPSIVFANEKLFF
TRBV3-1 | CASSQERSTYNEQFF
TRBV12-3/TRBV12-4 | CASRRGASGSDEQFF
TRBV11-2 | CASSSLRGSAETQYF